Sequencing of this TCR beta chain was carried out in a study of naive and memory T cell subsets. Findings and limits, study-wide: Activation and differentiation may alter RNA-based TCR counts.

CDR1 and CDR2 from the germline V gene are GTSNPN and SVGIG (reference sequence). The CDR3 contains 11 residues. Deletions cut 0 bases from V and 4 bases from J, with 4 bases between. Two oligonucleotides, mixed equimolar, formed the beta constant-region primer covering TRBC1 and TRBC2. TCRdb fed the UMI-ligation and nested PCR reads into MiXCR, producing one record per CDR3 protein. The data show approximately 85,000 distinct CDR3 sequences, around 7% seen once. A remark on this clonotype: Its antigen is still unknown.

V usage is TRBV30 and J usage is TRBJ2-7; D is unclear. The TCR originated in a human donor in good health. Sequenced: central memory CD4+ T cells from blood. The CDR3 spells CAWSVRYEQYF. CDR3 nucleotides: TGTGCCTGGAGTGTACGATACGAGCAGTACTTC.